This T cell receptor (beta chain) was documented in a study of blood T cells in healthy people across ages. Study-wide results and caveats: A conclusive naive versus antigen-experienced comparison was prevented by the unsorted PBMCs.

The count of this clonotype is one. Its specificity is unknown. Through a sample-barcoded 5' primer and a J-beta primer mix, a second PCR was run for roughly 6 to 12 cycles. Every individual sample yielded 3 million or more paired-end reads (each containing CDR3). One entry per CDR3 protein results from TCRdb running MiXCR on the 5' RACE reads. The data contain 1 million or so distinct CDR3 sequences, 45% of them singletons. The CDR3 runs 19 residues. The V gene's germline CDR1 is SGDLS and CDR2 YYNGEE. The sequenced sample consisted of blood. The chain recombines TRBV9 with TRBJ2-4; 12 bases align to TRBD1. The J call is in doubt because the DNA end fits TRBJ2-5 better. The TCR sequence derives from a woman aged 55-69 years in good health. CDR3 DNA: TGTGCCAGCAGCTCCCCCGGGACAGGGGGCTGGGGAAACCAAGAGACCCAGTACTTC. Translated, it gives CASSSPGTGGWGNQETQYF.